Following are 25 T cell receptor beta chains from one sample sequenced in a study of T cell repertoires in cytomegalovirus infection. Via MiXCR, TCRdb re-called the reads, giving one row per CDR3 protein. The repertoire holds some 130,000 distinct CDR3 sequences, more than 20% seen once, with approximately 35% in the top ten. These receptors have no known antigen. Sequencing used PBMCs, sequenced either directly or after in vitro stimulation (not recorded which). The receptors originated from a human donor in good health (CMV status not recorded). Some clones in this sample may be carry-over from other donors' samples.

The chain employs TRBV18 and TRBJ1-1; D perhaps matches TRBD1 (6 bases). The CDR3 is 15 amino acids. In germline, CDR1 is KGHSH, CDR2 LQKENI. Trimming stripped 2 bases from V and 4 bases from J, with 14 bases between. CDR3 residues: CASSPRTEVTTEAFF. CDR3 nucleotide sequence: TGTGCCAGCTCACCAAGGACAGAGGTAACCACTGAAGCTTTCTTT.

This clonotype has at least ten counts. The chain uses TRBV7-6 and TRBJ2-3, with 9 bases lining up with TRBD2. The germline V gene encodes CDR1 SGHVS and CDR2 FNYEAQ. The length of the CDR3 is 15 residues. V was clipped by 10 bases and J by 0 bases; unmatched bases: 8. CDR3 coding DNA: TGTGCCACGTCCAGACTAGCGGCAAGCACAGATACGCAGTATTTT. Residues: CATSRLAASTDTQYF.

CDR3 loop: CASRPGAGIAETQYF. Written as DNA, the CDR3 is TGTGCCAGTAGACCCGGGGCAGGGATCGCAGAGACCCAGTACTTC. This chain joins TRBV19 and TRBJ2-5, with D perhaps being TRBD1 or TRBD2 (5 bases each). Looked up from germline, CDR1 is LNHDA and CDR2 is SQIVND (reference sequence). This CDR3 contains 15 residues. Trimming stripped 6 bases from V and 4 bases from J, with 18 bases between.

Ten or more counts support this clonotype. The chain uses TRBV11-2 and TRBJ2-1; D remains unclear. Germline-derived CDR1 and CDR2 are SGHAT and FQNNGV. The V end lost 3 bases, the J end lost 2 bases, and 11 bases lay between the germline ends. The CDR3 loop spans 15 amino acids. For the CDR3, the DNA is TGTGCCAGCAGCTTGGGCCTGATAACCTACAATGAGCAGTTCTTC. Its protein product is CASSLGLITYNEQFF.

This sequence joins TRBV12-3 or TRBV12-4 and TRBJ2-5; D not certain. The CDR3 runs to 14 residues. V was trimmed by 5 bases and J by 2 bases, leaving 12 bases between them. CDR3 amino acids: CASSTPSWQETQYF. CDR3 nucleotide sequence: TGTGCCAGCAGTACCCCCTCTTGGCAAGAGACCCAGTACTTC.

The chain is built from TRBV7-6 and TRBJ2-5; no definite D call. The CDR3 consists of 14 residues. CDR1 is SGHVS and CDR2 is FNYEAQ in the germline V gene. Trimming removed 1 base from V and 4 bases from J, with 10 bases in between. The CDR3 spells CASSLVILGETQYF. The CDR3 DNA follows: TGTGCCAGCAGCTTAGTGATCCTGGGAGAGACCCAGTACTTC.

The table lists this clonotype with many counts. This chain links TRBV7-2 with TRBJ1-1, with 8 bases matching TRBD1. CDR1 is SGHTA and CDR2 is FQGNSA in the germline V gene. There are 14 residues in the CDR3. V lost 4 bases to trimming and J lost 4 bases; unmatched junction nucleotides: 5. CDR3: CASSSQGVTTEAFF. CDR3 DNA: TGTGCCAGCAGCTCACAGGGGGTCACCACTGAAGCTTTCTTT.

V usage is TRBV7-3 and J usage is TRBJ2-1, with 14 bases aligning to TRBD2. The CDR3 length is 18 residues. J gave up 7 bases and V 5 bases, and 13 bases lay outside the gene matches. Germline CDR1 reads SGHTA; CDR2 reads FQGTGA. DNA for the CDR3: TGTGCCAGCAGCCGACCCGGGACTAGCGGGAGTCGTGGAAATGAGCAGTTCTTC. This sequence encodes CASSRPGTSGSRGNEQFF.

The gene calls are TRBV4-1 and TRBJ2-5; 15 bases align to TRBD2. Germline CDR1 reads MGHRA; CDR2 reads YSYEKL. The CDR3 extends over 16 amino acids. Germline trimming cut 1 base from V and 5 bases from J; bases unmatched to any gene: 2. CDR3 region: CASSQAGTSGRETQYF. The CDR3 DNA sequence: TGCGCCAGCAGCCAAGCCGGGACTAGCGGGAGGGAGACCCAGTACTTC.

This clonotype was observed at least ten times. The chain has TRBV7-3 and TRBJ2-1; 7 positions match TRBD1. Trimming at V came to 6 bases and at J to 2 bases, leaving 10 bases not matched to a gene. The CDR3 is 16 amino acids. CDR1 SGHTA and CDR2 FQGTGA come from the germline V gene. This chain's CDR3 is CASRTQTGDPYNEQFF. The CDR3 DNA reads TGTGCCAGCAGAACTCAAACAGGGGACCCCTACAATGAGCAGTTCTTC.

This clonotype was detected only a few times. CDR3 amino acids: CASRGTGVNTEAFF. The CDR3 nucleotides read TGCGCCAGCAGGGGGACAGGGGTGAACACTGAAGCTTTCTTT. The V and J genes are TRBV5-1 and TRBJ1-1; TRBD1 agrees at 10 bases. This CDR3 has 14 residues. Germline trimming cut 5 bases from V and 0 bases from J; bases unmatched to any gene: 1. Germline-derived CDR1 and CDR2 are SGHRS and YFSETQ.

This clonotype was seen many times. The V gene is TRBV7-2, the J gene TRBJ2-5; D may be TRBD1 or TRBD2 (5 bases each). This CDR3 comprises 14 residues. V was shortened by 6 bases and J by 2 bases, with 13 bases between the two germline ends. Germline CDR1 reads SGHTA; CDR2 reads FQGNSA. The CDR3 region has the DNA TGTGCCAGCAGTATCCCGGGACGGCAAGAGACCCAGTACTTC. It yields the protein CASSIPGRQETQYF.

This clonotype came up many times. CDR3 bases: TGTGCCAGCAGCCCAGGGGCGGGAGGTGCCTACGAGCAGTACTTC. This encodes CASSPGAGGAYEQYF. The chain is built from TRBV7-2 and TRBJ2-7; 8 bases fit TRBD2. The CDR3 has 15 residues. Germline V gene data show CDR1 as SGHTA and CDR2 as FQGNSA. V gave up 5 bases and J gave up 2 bases; unmatched junction bases: 8.

This clonotype has a count of ten or more. The chain recombines TRBV11-2 with TRBJ2-3; D ambiguous. Between the trimmed V and J ends, which lost 6 bases and 1 base, there was a span of 8 bases. The CDR3 sequence is 13 residues long. Germline CDR1 and CDR2: SGHAT and FQNNGV. CDR3 region: CASRKTGTDTQYF. As DNA, the CDR3 is TGTGCCAGCAGAAAGACGGGCACAGATACGCAGTATTTT.

The chain carries TRBV10-3 and TRBJ1-4; D uncertain. CDR3 length equals 15 residues. V lost 3 bases and J 6 bases, leaving 14 bases between the germline ends. Germline assignment: CDR1 ENHRY and CDR2 SYGVKD. The CDR3: CAISEEMARDEKLFF. CDR3 bases: TGTGCCATCAGTGAAGAGATGGCAAGAGATGAAAAACTGTTTTTT.

This clonotype was picked up a small number of times. V and J are TRBV7-2 and TRBJ2-5, with 7 bases aligning to TRBD1. Trimming took 5 bases from V and 4 from J; bases not matched to a gene: 10. This CDR3 region has 15 residues. Germline CDR1 reads SGHTA; CDR2 reads FQGNSA. CDR3 residues: CASSPGGSGGETQYF. CDR3 coding DNA: TGTGCCAGCAGCCCCGGTGGTTCAGGGGGAGAGACCCAGTACTTC.

Here the CDR3 DNA reads TGCGCCAGCAGCCAAGAAGGGAGGGATGGCTACACCTTC. As protein: CASSQEGRDGYTF. The chain employs TRBV4-1 and TRBJ1-2; D not resolved. The germline V and J ends were trimmed by 0 bases and 6 bases, with 8 bases remaining between them. The CDR3 runs 13 residues. Germline V gene lookup returns CDR1 MGHRA and CDR2 YSYEKL.

The CDR3 DNA is TGTGCCAGCAGCGAGGTAGCGGGAGGAGGGGATACGCAGTATTTT. Translation gives CASSEVAGGGDTQYF. V usage is TRBV6-6 and J usage is TRBJ2-3; 10 positions match TRBD2. CDR1 is MNHNY, CDR2 SVGAGI, per germline (reference sequence). With V trimmed by 6 bases and J by 6 bases, 9 bases remained unmatched. The length of the CDR3 is 15 residues.

This clonotype was picked up a small number of times. This sequence joins TRBV20-1 and TRBJ1-5; D uncertain. Trimming took 0 bases from V and 4 from J, leaving 16 bases between them. CDR3 length equals 16 residues. Germline V CDR1 and CDR2: DFQATT, SNEGSKA (reference sequence). CDR3 region: CSARDHSRSWNQPQHF. CDR3 coding DNA: TGCAGTGCTAGAGATCACAGCAGAAGCTGGAATCAGCCCCAGCATTTT.

The J gene is TRBJ1-6, the V gene TRBV7-2; D not resolved. The CDR3 sequence is 14 residues long. Germline V CDR1 and CDR2: SGHTA, FQGNSA. Trimming took 7 bases from V and 7 from J, leaving 14 bases between them. The CDR3 sequence is CASKARKNNSPLHF. The CDR3 nucleotides read TGTGCCAGCAAAGCAAGGAAGAACAATTCACCCCTCCACTTT.

The rearrangement joins TRBV11-1 to TRBJ2-3; the D gene is possibly TRBD2 (6 bases). From germline, CDR1 is SGHAT and CDR2 FQDESV (reference sequence). This CDR3 is 16 amino acids long. Trimming pared 6 bases from V and 4 bases from J, leaving 20 bases between. CDR3 sequence reads: CASSTRSGGTADTQYF. The CDR3 DNA is TGTGCCAGCAGTACTCGGTCGGGCGGGACGGCAGATACGCAGTATTTT. The full variable domain, in which reference TRBV11-1 and TRBJ2-3 provide the parts outside the CDR3, is EAEVAQSPRYKITEKSQAVAFWCDPISGHATLYWYRQILGQGPELLVQFQDESVVDDSQLPKDRFSAERLKGVDSTLKIQPAELGDSAMYLCASSTRSGGTADTQYFGPGTRLTVL.

The V and J genes are TRBV6-2 or TRBV6-3 and TRBJ2-7, with D uncertain. The CDR3 covers 11 residues. Per the germline V gene, CDR1 is MNHEY and CDR2 is SVGEGT. V was cut by 5 bases and J by 3 bases, with 5 bases left in between. CDR3 residues: CASSESYEQYV. The CDR3 coding sequence is TGTGCCAGCAGTGAGAGCTACGAGCAGTACGTC.

This chain uses TRBV6-2 or TRBV6-3 with TRBJ2-5; a possible D gene is TRBD1 (6 bases). Germline V lookup: CDR1 MNHEY, CDR2 SVGEGT. CDR3 length: 15 residues. Trimming pared 8 bases from V and 1 base from J, leaving 17 bases between. The CDR3 bases are TGTGCCAGCCGAAGACTCGGACAGCCCCAAGAGACCCAGTACTTC. It translates to CASRRLGQPQETQYF.

The chain has TRBV6-6 and TRBJ1-5; the D gene is possibly TRBD1 (5 bases). This CDR3 contains 16 residues. V lost 5 bases to trimming and J lost 1 base, with 15 bases between them. Germline V gives CDR1 MNHNY, CDR2 SVGAGI (reference sequence). Here the CDR3 reads CASSTGTAYSNQPQHF. The CDR3 DNA reads TGTGCCAGCAGTACGGGGACGGCGTACAGCAATCAGCCCCAGCATTTT.

This clonotype was observed at least ten times. This chain joins TRBV7-2 and TRBJ1-1; tentatively, D is TRBD1 (6 bases). The CDR3 spans 16 residues. Trimming took 2 bases from V and 1 from J, leaving 14 bases between them. The germline V gene has CDR1 SGHTA and CDR2 FQGNSA. The CDR3 sequence: CASSLYWQGKNTEAFF. The CDR3 DNA sequence: TGTGCCAGCAGCTTATATTGGCAGGGGAAGAACACTGAAGCTTTCTTT.